The clone carrying this TCR beta chain showed up just a few times. Its specificity is not known. A lack of ophthalmopathy progression within 18 months defined stable Graves' hyperthyroidism. The V and J ends lost 4 bases and 5 bases, in that order; junction bases with no gene match: 5. From germline, CDR1 is SGDLS and CDR2 YYNGEE. This CDR3 is built from 15 residues. The data were obtained in a study of T cells in Graves' hyperthyroidism and ophthalmopathy. RNA transcripts yielded amplified TCR beta CDR3 regions. The TCR CDR3 first-round RT-PCR relied on the HTBI primer set. TCRdb analysed the multiplex PCR reads with MiXCR anew, one entry per CDR3 protein. The repertoire holds about 350,000 distinct CDR3 sequences, with about 15% as singletons. Broader study findings: Stable hyperthyroidism was told apart from ophthalmopathy by a model built on 13 V-J features. The blood repertoire included most of the expanded thyroid clonotypes above 0.001.

V usage is TRBV9 and J usage is TRBJ1-6; TRBD1 agrees at 8 bases. The sequenced sample consisted of blood. The TCR sequence derives from a woman aged 25 to 45 with Graves' hyperthyroidism. Here the CDR3 reads CASSPRQGHNSPLHF. For the CDR3, the DNA is TGTGCCAGCAGCCCAAGACAGGGGCATAATTCACCCCTCCACTTT.